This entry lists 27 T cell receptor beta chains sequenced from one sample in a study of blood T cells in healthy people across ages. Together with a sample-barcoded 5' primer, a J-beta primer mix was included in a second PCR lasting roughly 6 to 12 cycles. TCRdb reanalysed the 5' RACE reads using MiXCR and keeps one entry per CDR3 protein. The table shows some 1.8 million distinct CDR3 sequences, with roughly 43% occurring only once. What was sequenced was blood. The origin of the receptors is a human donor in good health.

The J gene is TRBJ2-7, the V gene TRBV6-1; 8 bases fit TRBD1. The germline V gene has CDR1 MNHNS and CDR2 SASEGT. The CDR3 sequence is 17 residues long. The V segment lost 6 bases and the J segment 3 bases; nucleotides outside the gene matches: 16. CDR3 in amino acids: CASREMTGAGIIYEQYF. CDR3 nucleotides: TGTGCCAGCAGAGAGATGACAGGGGCCGGTATTATCTACGAGCAGTACTTC.

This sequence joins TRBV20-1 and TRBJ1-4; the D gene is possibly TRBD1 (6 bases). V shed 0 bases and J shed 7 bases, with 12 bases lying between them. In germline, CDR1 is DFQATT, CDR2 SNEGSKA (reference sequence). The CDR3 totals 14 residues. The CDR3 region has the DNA TGCAGTGCTAGAGATGACGGACAGACTGAAAAACTGTTTTTT. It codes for CSARDDGQTEKLFF.

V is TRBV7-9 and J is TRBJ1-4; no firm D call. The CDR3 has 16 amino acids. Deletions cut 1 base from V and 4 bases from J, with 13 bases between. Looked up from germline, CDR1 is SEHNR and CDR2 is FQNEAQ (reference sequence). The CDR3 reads CASSLGQRAYNEKLFF. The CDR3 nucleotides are TGTGCCAGCAGCTTAGGTCAGCGGGCTTATAATGAAAAACTGTTTTTT.

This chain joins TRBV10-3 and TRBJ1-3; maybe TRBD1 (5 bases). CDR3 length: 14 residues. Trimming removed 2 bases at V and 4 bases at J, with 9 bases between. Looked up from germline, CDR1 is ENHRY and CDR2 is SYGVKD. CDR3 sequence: CAISEIQEGNTIYF. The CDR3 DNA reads TGTGCCATCAGTGAGATACAGGAGGGAAACACCATATATTTT.

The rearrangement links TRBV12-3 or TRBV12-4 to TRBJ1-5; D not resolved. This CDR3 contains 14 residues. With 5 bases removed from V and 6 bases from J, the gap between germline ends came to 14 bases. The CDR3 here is CASSTEAEGQPQHF. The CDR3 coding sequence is TGTGCCAGCAGTACAGAGGCGGAGGGTCAGCCCCAGCATTTT.

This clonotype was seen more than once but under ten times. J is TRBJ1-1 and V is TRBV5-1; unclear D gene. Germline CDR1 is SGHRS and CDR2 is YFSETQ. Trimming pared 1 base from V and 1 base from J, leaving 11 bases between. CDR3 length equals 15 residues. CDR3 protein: CASSLQASANTEAFF. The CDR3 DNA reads TGCGCCAGCAGCTTGCAGGCTTCAGCGAACACTGAAGCTTTCTTT.

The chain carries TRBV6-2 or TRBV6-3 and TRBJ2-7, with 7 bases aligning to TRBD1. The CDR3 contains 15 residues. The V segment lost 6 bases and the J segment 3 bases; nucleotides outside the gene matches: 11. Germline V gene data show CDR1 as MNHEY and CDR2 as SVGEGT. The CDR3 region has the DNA TGTGCCAGCAGCGTACATAGGACAGGACGCTACGAGCAGTACTTC. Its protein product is CASSVHRTGRYEQYF.

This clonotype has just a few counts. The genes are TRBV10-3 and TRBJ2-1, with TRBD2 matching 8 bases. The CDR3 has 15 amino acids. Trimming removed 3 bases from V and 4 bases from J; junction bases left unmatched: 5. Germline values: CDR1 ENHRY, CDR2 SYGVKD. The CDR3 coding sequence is TGTGCCATCAGTGATATGGGACTAGAATACAATGAGCAGTTCTTC. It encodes CAISDMGLEYNEQFF.

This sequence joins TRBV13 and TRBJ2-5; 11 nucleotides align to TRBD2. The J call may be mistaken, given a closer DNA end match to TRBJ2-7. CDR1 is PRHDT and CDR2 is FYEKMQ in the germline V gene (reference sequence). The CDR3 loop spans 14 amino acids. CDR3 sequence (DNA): TGTGCCAGCAGCACCAGACTAGCGGGGTACGAGCAGTACTTC. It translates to CASSTRLAGYEQYF.

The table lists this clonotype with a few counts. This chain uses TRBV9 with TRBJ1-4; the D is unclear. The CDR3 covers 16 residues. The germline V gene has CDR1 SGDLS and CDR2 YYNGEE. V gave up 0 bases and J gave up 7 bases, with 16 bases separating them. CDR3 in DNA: TGTGCCAGCAGCGTAGATGCTTGGGGTGGAGGTGAAAAACTGTTTTTT. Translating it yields CASSVDAWGGGEKLFF.

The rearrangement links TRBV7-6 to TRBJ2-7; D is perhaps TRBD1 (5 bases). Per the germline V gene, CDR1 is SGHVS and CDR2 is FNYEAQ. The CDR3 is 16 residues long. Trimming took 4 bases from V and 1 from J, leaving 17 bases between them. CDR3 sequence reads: CASSSKQVLRSYEQYF. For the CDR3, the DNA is TGTGCCAGCAGCTCCAAACAGGTCCTGAGATCCTACGAGCAGTACTTC.

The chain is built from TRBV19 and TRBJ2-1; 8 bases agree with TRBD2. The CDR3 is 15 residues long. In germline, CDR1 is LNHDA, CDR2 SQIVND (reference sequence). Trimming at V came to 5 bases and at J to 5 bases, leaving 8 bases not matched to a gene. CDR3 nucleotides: TGTGCCAGTAGTGTTACCGGGACTAGGGACAATGAGCAGTTCTTC. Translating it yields CASSVTGTRDNEQFF. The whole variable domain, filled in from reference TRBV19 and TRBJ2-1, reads DGGITQSPKYLFRKEGQNVTLSCEQNLNHDAMYWYRQDPGQGLRLIYYSQIVNDFQKGDIAEGYSVSREKKESFPLTVTSAQKNPTAFYLCASSVTGTRDNEQFFGPGTRLTVL.

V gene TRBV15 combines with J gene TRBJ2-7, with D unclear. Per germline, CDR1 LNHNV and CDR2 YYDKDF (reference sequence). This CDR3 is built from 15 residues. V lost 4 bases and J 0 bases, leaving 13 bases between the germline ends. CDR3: CATSKDVSDSYEQYF. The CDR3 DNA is TGTGCCACCAGCAAGGACGTGAGTGACTCCTACGAGCAGTACTTC.

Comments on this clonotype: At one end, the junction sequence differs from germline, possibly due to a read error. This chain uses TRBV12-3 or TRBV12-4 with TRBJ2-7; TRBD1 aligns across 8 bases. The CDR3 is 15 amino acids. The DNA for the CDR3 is TGTGCCGGCAGTTCCCCCGGGACAGGCCACTACGAGCAGTACTTC. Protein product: CAGSSPGTGHYEQYF.

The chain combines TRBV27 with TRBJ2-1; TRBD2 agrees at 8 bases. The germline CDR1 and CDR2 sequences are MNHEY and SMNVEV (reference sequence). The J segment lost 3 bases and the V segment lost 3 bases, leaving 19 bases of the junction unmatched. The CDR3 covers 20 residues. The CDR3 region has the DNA TGTGCCAGCAGTTTTTTGGCGGGGGGCGACTTGAATTTCTTCTACAATGAGCAGTTCTTC. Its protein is CASSFLAGGDLNFFYNEQFF.

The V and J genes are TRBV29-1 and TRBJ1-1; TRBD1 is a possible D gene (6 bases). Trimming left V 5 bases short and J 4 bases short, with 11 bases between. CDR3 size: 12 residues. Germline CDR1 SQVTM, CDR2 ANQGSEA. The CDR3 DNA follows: TGCAGCGTTAAAGTAGGGGGCACTGAAGCTTTCTTT. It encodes CSVKVGGTEAFF.

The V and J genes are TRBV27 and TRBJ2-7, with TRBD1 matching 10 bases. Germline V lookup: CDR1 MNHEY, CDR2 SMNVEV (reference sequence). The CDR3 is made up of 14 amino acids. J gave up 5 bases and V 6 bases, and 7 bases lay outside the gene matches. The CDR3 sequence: CASSTRTGGNEQYF. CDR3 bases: TGTGCCAGCAGCACACGGACAGGGGGAAACGAGCAGTACTTC.

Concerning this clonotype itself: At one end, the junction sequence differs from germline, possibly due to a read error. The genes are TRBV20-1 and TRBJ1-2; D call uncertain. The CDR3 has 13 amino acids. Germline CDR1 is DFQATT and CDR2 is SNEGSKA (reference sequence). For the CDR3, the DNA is TGCAGCGCTACCGATAGTTCTAACTATGGCTACACCTTC. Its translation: CSATDSSNYGYTF.

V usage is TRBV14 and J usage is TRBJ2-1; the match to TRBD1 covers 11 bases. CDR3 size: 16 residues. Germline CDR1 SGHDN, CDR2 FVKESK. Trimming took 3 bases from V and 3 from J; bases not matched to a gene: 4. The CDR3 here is CASSHLGTGGYNEQFF. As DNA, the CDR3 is TGTGCCAGCAGCCATTTGGGGACAGGGGGCTACAATGAGCAGTTCTTC.

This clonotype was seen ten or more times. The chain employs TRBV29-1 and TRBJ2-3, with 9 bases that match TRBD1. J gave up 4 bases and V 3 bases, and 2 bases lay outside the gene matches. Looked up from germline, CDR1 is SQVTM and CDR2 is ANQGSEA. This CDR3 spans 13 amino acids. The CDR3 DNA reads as TGCAGCGTTGAGCGACAGGGGGCAGATACGCAGTATTTT. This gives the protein CSVERQGADTQYF.

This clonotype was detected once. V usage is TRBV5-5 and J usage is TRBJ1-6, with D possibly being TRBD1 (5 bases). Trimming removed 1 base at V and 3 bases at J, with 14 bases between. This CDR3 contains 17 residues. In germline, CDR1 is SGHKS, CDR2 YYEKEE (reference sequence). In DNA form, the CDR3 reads TGTGCCAGCAGCTTGAATTTTGGGGCAGACTATAATTCACCCCTCCACTTT. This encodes CASSLNFGADYNSPLHF.

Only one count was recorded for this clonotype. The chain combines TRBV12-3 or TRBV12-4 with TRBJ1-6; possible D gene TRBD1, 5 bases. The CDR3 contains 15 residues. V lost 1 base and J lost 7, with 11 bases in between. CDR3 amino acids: CASSLVQGWNSPLHF. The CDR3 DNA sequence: TGTGCCAGCAGTTTAGTTCAGGGATGGAATTCACCCCTCCACTTT.

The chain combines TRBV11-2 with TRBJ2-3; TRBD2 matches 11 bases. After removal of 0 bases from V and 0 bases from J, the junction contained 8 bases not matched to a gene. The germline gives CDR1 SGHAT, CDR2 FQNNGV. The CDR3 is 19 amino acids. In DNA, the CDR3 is TGTGCCAGCAGCTTAGATCTAGCGGGGGGAGTTCCTAGCACAGATACGCAGTATTTT. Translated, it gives CASSLDLAGGVPSTDTQYF.

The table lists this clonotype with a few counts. In nucleotides, the CDR3 is TGTGCCAGCAGCCCCACGACAGGGCGCCTTTACGAGCAGTACTTC. It specifies CASSPTTGRLYEQYF. The V call is TRBV7-2, the J call TRBJ2-4; 7 nucleotides agree with TRBD1. The tail of the sequence fits TRBJ2-7 better, so the J call may be wrong. The CDR3 length is 15 residues. Per the germline V gene, CDR1 is SGHTA and CDR2 is FQGNSA.

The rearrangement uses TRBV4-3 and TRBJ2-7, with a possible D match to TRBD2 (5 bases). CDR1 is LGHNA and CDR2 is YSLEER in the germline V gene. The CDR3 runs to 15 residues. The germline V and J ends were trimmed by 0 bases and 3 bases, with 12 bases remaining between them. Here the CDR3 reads CASSQEQRTFYEQYF. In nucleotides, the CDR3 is TGCGCCAGCAGCCAAGAGCAGAGGACTTTCTACGAGCAGTACTTC.

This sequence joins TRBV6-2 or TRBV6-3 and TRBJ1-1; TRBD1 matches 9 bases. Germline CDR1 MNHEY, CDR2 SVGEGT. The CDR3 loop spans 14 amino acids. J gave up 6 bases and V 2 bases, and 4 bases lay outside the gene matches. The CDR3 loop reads CASSYTGGASEAFF. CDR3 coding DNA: TGTGCCAGCAGTTACACAGGGGGCGCGTCTGAAGCTTTCTTT.

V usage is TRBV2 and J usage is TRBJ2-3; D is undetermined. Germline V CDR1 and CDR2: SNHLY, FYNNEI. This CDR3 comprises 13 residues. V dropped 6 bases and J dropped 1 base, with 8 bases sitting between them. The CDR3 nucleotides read TGTGCCAGCAGGACCCTCCGCACAGATACGCAGTATTTT. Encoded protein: CASRTLRTDTQYF. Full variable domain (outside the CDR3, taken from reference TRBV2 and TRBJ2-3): EPEVTQTPSHQVTQMGQEVILRCVPISNHLYFYWYRQILGQKVEFLVSFYNNEISEKSEIFDDQFSVERPDGSNFTLKIRSTKLEDSAMYFCASRTLRTDTQYFGPGTRLTVL.